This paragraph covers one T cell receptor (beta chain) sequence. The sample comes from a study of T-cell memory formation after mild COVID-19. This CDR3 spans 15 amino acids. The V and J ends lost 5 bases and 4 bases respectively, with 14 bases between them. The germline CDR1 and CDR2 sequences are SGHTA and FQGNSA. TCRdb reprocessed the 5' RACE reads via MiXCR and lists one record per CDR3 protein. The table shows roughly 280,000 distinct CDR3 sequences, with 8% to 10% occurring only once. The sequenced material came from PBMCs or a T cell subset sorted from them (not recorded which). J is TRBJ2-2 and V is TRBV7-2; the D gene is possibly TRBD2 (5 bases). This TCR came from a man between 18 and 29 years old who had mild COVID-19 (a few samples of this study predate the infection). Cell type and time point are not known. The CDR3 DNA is TGTGCCAGCAGCCCAGAGGTGGCGGGCACCGGGGAGCTGTTTTTT. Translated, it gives CASSPEVAGTGELFF. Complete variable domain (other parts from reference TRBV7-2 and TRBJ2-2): GAGVSQSPSNKVTEKGKDVELRCDPISGHTALYWYRQSLGQGLEFLIYFQGNSAPDKSGLPSDRFSAERTGGSVSTLTIQRTQQEDSAVYLCASSPEVAGTGELFFGEGSRLTVL.